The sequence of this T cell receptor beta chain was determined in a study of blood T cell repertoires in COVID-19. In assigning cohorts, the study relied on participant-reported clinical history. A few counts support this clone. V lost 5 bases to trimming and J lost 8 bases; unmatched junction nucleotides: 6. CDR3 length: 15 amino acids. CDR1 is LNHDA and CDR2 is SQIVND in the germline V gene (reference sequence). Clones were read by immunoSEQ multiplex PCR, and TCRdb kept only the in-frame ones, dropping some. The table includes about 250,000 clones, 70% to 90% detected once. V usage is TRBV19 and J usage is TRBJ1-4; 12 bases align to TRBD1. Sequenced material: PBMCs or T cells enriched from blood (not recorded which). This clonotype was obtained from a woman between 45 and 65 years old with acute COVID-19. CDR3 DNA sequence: TGTGCCAGTAGTGCGACCGGGACAGGGGGCGAAAAACTGTTTTTT. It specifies CASSATGTGGEKLFF.